Each of the 20 T cell receptor beta chains below was sequenced from the same sample in a study of shared clonotypes between healthy human individuals. The assay was immunoSEQ multiplex PCR, and TCRdb's table has in-frame clones only and misses some. The table shows 1,400,000 or so clones, with 97% to 99% occurring only once. The sequencing input was naive CD4+ T cells sorted from blood. Subset specified: CD45RA+ positively selected. The origin of the receptors is a man aged 25 to 40 in good health.

The chain joins TRBV18 to TRBJ2-7, with 10 nucleotides matching TRBD2. The CDR3 runs 15 residues. The germline V gene encodes CDR1 KGHSH and CDR2 LQKENI. Germline trimming cut 3 bases from V and 3 bases from J; bases unmatched to any gene: 5. The CDR3 spells CASSPRTSGVYEQYF. CDR3 DNA: TGTGCCAGCTCACCCCGGACTAGCGGCGTCTACGAGCAGTACTTC.

The CDR3 DNA is TGTGCCAGCAGCTTGTCCGGGGAGCTGTTTTTT. Translating it yields CASSLSGELFF. This chain links TRBV5-5 with TRBJ2-2; D not certain. Germline CDR1 SGHKS, CDR2 YYEKEE (reference sequence). This CDR3 has 11 amino acids. Trimming cost V 1 base and J 6 bases, with 1 base left between them.

The V call is TRBV5-1, the J call TRBJ1-1, with TRBD1 identical over 7 bases. The germline V gene has CDR1 SGHRS and CDR2 YFSETQ. The length of the CDR3 is 12 residues. The junction had 7 bases not matched to a gene; V was cut back by 3 bases and J by 11 bases. The CDR3 loop reads CASSSTGAGAFF. CDR3 nucleotide sequence: TGCGCCAGCAGCTCCACAGGGGCAGGGGCTTTCTTT.

The chain recombines TRBV9 with TRBJ2-7, with D hard to call. The CDR3 is 15 residues long. Germline CDR1 SGDLS, CDR2 YYNGEE. Trimming cost V 0 bases and J 2 bases, with 12 bases left between them. The CDR3 here is CASSVGSAETYEQYF. DNA of the CDR3: TGTGCCAGCAGCGTAGGTTCCGCCGAGACCTACGAGCAGTACTTC. Drawing the rest from reference TRBV9 and TRBJ2-7, the complete variable domain is DSGVTQTPKHLITATGQRVTLRCSPRSGDLSVYWYQQSLDQGLQFLIQYYNGEERAKGNILERFSAQQFPDLHSELNLSSLELGDSALYFCASSVGSAETYEQYFGPGTRLTVT.

The chain uses TRBV7-2 and TRBJ1-1, with D perhaps TRBD1 (6 bases). V was clipped by 5 bases and J by 1 base, with 14 bases between them. Germline V gives CDR1 SGHTA, CDR2 FQGNSA. The CDR3 totals 15 residues. The CDR3 region has the DNA TGTGCCAGCAGCCCAAGGGGGTCATGGAACACTGAAGCTTTCTTT. This gives the protein CASSPRGSWNTEAFF. Full variable domain (rest looked up from reference TRBV7-2 and TRBJ1-1): GAGVSQSPSNKVTEKGKDVELRCDPISGHTALYWYRQSLGQGLEFLIYFQGNSAPDKSGLPSDRFSAERTGGSVSTLTIQRTQQEDSAVYLCASSPRGSWNTEAFFGQGTRLTVV.

The chain is built from TRBV18 and TRBJ2-3; 8 bases fit TRBD1. The germline CDR1 and CDR2 sequences are KGHSH and LQKENI. V lost 3 bases, J lost 5 bases, and 4 bases stayed unmatched. The CDR3 is 14 amino acids. The CDR3 protein is CASSPGTGQDTQYF. The DNA of the CDR3 is TGTGCCAGCTCACCCGGGACAGGCCAAGATACGCAGTATTTT.

This chain joins TRBV7-3 and TRBJ2-3, with a weak D call TRBD2 (6 bases). Germline V lookup: CDR1 SGHTA, CDR2 FQGTGA. The ends were cut back, 3 bases at V and 2 bases at J, with 9 bases in the middle. This CDR3 has 14 amino acids. CDR3: CASSFGDFTDTQYF. CDR3 sequence (DNA): TGTGCCAGCAGCTTTGGGGACTTCACAGATACGCAGTATTTT.

The J gene is TRBJ2-1, the V gene TRBV7-3; 12 bases are a match to TRBD2. V was clipped by 5 bases and J by 5 bases; unmatched bases: 10. The CDR3 is 17 residues long. Germline assignment: CDR1 SGHTA and CDR2 FQGTGA. The CDR3 DNA is TGTGCCAGCAGCCTCTACCCTCTAGCGGGAGGGAACAATGAGCAGTTCTTC. This codes for CASSLYPLAGGNNEQFF.

V usage is TRBV7-2 and J usage is TRBJ2-7; D call uncertain. This CDR3 contains 12 residues. CDR1 and CDR2 from the germline V gene are SGHTA and FQGNSA. V was cut by 5 bases and J by 3 bases, with 8 bases left in between. The CDR3 DNA reads TGTGCCAGCAGCCGAGAAATCTACGAGCAGTACTTC. Amino acid sequence: CASSREIYEQYF.

The V gene is TRBV19, the J gene TRBJ1-5, with 10 bases fitting TRBD1. V lost 7 bases to trimming and J lost 4 bases; unmatched junction nucleotides: 10. Germline loops: CDR1 LNHDA, CDR2 SQIVND (reference sequence). The CDR3 runs 16 residues. CDR3 DNA sequence: TGTGCCAGTACCCGACGGTGGGACAGGGGAAATCAGCCCCAGCATTTT. It encodes CASTRRWDRGNQPQHF.

The J gene is TRBJ2-1, the V gene TRBV11-2; TRBD1 is a possible D gene (6 bases). Per the germline V gene, CDR1 is SGHAT and CDR2 is FQNNGV. V dropped 1 base and J dropped 0 bases, with 10 bases sitting between them. This CDR3 has 16 residues. The CDR3: CASSLATGSSYNEQFF. The CDR3 bases are TGTGCCAGCAGCTTAGCCACAGGGAGCTCCTACAATGAGCAGTTCTTC.

This clone is a singleton in its sample. This chain joins TRBV7-3 and TRBJ2-3; D possibly corresponds to TRBD2 (5 bases). The V end was cut by 2 bases, the J end by 2 bases, with 8 bases between. This CDR3 spans 14 amino acids. Germline assignment: CDR1 SGHTA and CDR2 FQGTGA. CDR3 in amino acids: CASSLGRVTDTQYF. DNA of the CDR3: TGTGCCAGCAGCTTAGGGCGGGTCACAGATACGCAGTATTTT.

This chain links TRBV7-3 with TRBJ2-1; the match to TRBD2 covers 7 bases. After removal of 5 bases from V and 7 bases from J, the junction contained 11 bases not matched to a gene. Germline CDR1 reads SGHTA; CDR2 reads FQGTGA. CDR3 length: 15 residues. The DNA for the CDR3 is TGTGCCAGCAGCCCAGAGCCCAGCGGGAAGAATGAGCAGTTCTTC. Its translation is CASSPEPSGKNEQFF.

This clone was counted once. The chain is built from TRBV5-1 and TRBJ1-1, with D unresolved. From germline, CDR1 is SGHRS and CDR2 YFSETQ. Trimming removed 0 bases from V and 7 bases from J, with 16 bases in between. CDR3 length: 15 residues. CDR3 DNA: TGCGCCAGCAGCTTGGTTCCAAGACGCGAAGGTGAAGCTTTCTTT. Its protein is CASSLVPRREGEAFF.

The V call is TRBV6-5, the J call TRBJ1-2; 10 bases agree with TRBD1. J lost 7 bases, V lost 5 bases, and 10 bases had no gene match. This CDR3 has 15 residues. CDR1 MNHEY and CDR2 SVGAGI come from the germline V gene. This CDR3 is CASSPPGQGFPGYTF. The CDR3 DNA follows: TGTGCCAGCAGTCCCCCGGGACAGGGGTTTCCTGGCTACACCTTC.

The genes are TRBV2 and TRBJ2-7; D uncertain. The CDR3 extends over 13 amino acids. Trimming removed 6 bases from V and 3 bases from J, with 12 bases in between. CDR1 is SNHLY and CDR2 is FYNNEI in the germline V gene. The CDR3 region is CASRVVRDYEQYF. The CDR3 DNA reads as TGTGCCAGCAGGGTTGTTAGAGACTACGAGCAGTACTTC.

The chain carries TRBV5-4 and TRBJ2-7; 8 positions match TRBD1. V was pared by 1 base and J by 9 bases, with 12 bases of the junction left unmatched. Germline V gene data show CDR1 as SGHNT and CDR2 as YYREEE (reference sequence). The CDR3 loop spans 15 amino acids. In DNA, the CDR3 is TGTGCCAGCAGCTTGTCCTTGGACAGGGAAGTGGGGCAGTACTTC. Its protein product is CASSLSLDREVGQYF.

This chain joins TRBV6-5 and TRBJ2-7; 10 nucleotides align to TRBD2. Per the germline V gene, CDR1 is MNHEY and CDR2 is SVGAGI. CDR3 length: 13 amino acids. With V trimmed by 8 bases and J by 5 bases, 6 bases remained unmatched. CDR3 region: CASLSSGSHEQYF. The CDR3, as DNA: TGTGCCAGCCTGTCTAGCGGGAGCCACGAGCAGTACTTC.

The CDR3 region has the DNA TGCGCCAGCAGCTTGGGGATGGGGGGTCCCTCCTACGAGCAGTACTTC. This sequence encodes CASSLGMGGPSYEQYF. V gene TRBV5-1 combines with J gene TRBJ2-7; D is perhaps TRBD2 (6 bases). CDR1 is SGHRS and CDR2 is YFSETQ in the germline V gene. Deletions cut 0 bases from V and 0 bases from J, with 13 bases between. The CDR3 is made up of 16 amino acids.

The V gene is TRBV28, the J gene TRBJ2-3, with 16 bases fitting TRBD2. The CDR3 length is 17 residues. In germline, CDR1 is MDHEN, CDR2 SYDVKM. J lost 5 bases, V lost 4 bases, and 6 bases had no gene match. DNA for the CDR3: TGTGCCAGCAGTTGGGGACTAGCGGGAGGGGCGAGAGATACGCAGTATTTT. Its translation: CASSWGLAGGARDTQYF.